Following are 28 T cell receptor beta chains from one sample sequenced in a study of T cell repertoires in cytomegalovirus infection. TCRdb fed the reads into MiXCR, producing one record per CDR3 protein. The sample carries 250,000 or so distinct CDR3 sequences, over 15% recorded once. The specimen was CD8+ T cells from PBMCs. These receptor sequences come from a human donor in good health (CMV status not recorded). Some clones in this sample may be carry-over from other donors' samples.

This clonotype has a handful of counts. V and J are TRBV4-1 and TRBJ2-2, with D perhaps matching TRBD2 (6 bases). The V and J ends lost 1 base and 5 bases respectively, with 11 bases between them. The CDR3 extends over 15 amino acids. The germline V gene has CDR1 MGHRA and CDR2 YSYEKL. The CDR3 loop is CASSQGLDRTGELFF. The CDR3 nucleotides are TGCGCCAGCAGCCAAGGACTAGATAGGACCGGGGAGCTGTTTTTT.

This clonotype came up a few times. J is TRBJ2-7 and V is TRBV6-6; 9 bases align to TRBD1. There are 14 residues in the CDR3. V lost 5 bases and J lost 5; bases outside the gene matches: 7. From germline, CDR1 is MNHNY and CDR2 SVGAGI (reference sequence). The chain's CDR3 is CASSEGQGADEQYF. The CDR3 bases are TGTGCCAGCAGTGAGGGACAGGGAGCTGACGAGCAGTACTTC.

Ten or more counts support this clonotype. The chain joins TRBV7-8 to TRBJ2-7; 7 nucleotides agree with TRBD1. Germline V gene data show CDR1 as SGHVS and CDR2 as FQNEAQ. V was pared by 3 bases and J by 3 bases, with 5 bases of the junction left unmatched. The CDR3 consists of 14 residues. The CDR3 here is CASSFDRVDYEQYF. In nucleotides, the CDR3 is TGTGCCAGCAGCTTCGACAGGGTCGACTACGAGCAGTACTTC.

This rearrangement joins TRBV6-5 to TRBJ1-2, with no clear D. The CDR3 has 14 amino acids. The V end was cut by 0 bases, the J end by 4 bases, with 9 bases between. CDR1 and CDR2 (germline): MNHEY, SVGAGI. The CDR3 DNA is TGTGCCAGCAGTTACTCCAAAAGCCTCTATGGCTACACCTTC. Residues: CASSYSKSLYGYTF.

The chain uses TRBV6-5 and TRBJ2-1; tentatively, D is TRBD1 (5 bases). This CDR3 is 19 amino acids long. The germline V gene has CDR1 MNHEY and CDR2 SVGAGI. Trimming took off 0 bases at V and 3 bases at J, with 21 bases between the two ends. The CDR3 sequence is CASSYSGPKGWVFYNEQFF. The CDR3 DNA reads as TGTGCCAGCAGTTACTCAGGACCGAAGGGGTGGGTCTTCTACAATGAGCAGTTCTTC.

This clonotype was observed many times. This chain uses TRBV7-2 with TRBJ1-1, with unresolved D. The CDR3 has 14 amino acids. V lost 4 bases and J 0 bases, leaving 9 bases between the germline ends. Germline values: CDR1 SGHTA, CDR2 FQGNSA. The CDR3 reads CASSYQRLNTEAFF. The CDR3 region has the DNA TGTGCCAGCAGCTATCAGAGATTGAACACTGAAGCTTTCTTT.

This clonotype was observed many times. The gene calls are TRBV4-1 and TRBJ1-5, with D possibly TRBD1 on 5 matching bases. Germline loops: CDR1 MGHRA, CDR2 YSYEKL. V gave up 1 base and J gave up 4 bases, with 20 bases separating them. This CDR3 comprises 18 residues. For the CDR3, the DNA is TGCGCCAGCAGCCAAGTGTCTTCAGGGATTCGACAAAATCAGCCCCAGCATTTT. This gives the protein CASSQVSSGIRQNQPQHF.

This clonotype came up many times. V usage is TRBV7-9 and J usage is TRBJ1-1; a possible D gene is TRBD1 (5 bases). The CDR3 spans 11 residues. Germline CDR1 SEHNR, CDR2 FQNEAQ (reference sequence). V gave up 5 bases and J gave up 7 bases, with 8 bases separating them. CDR3 residues: CASSPGIEAFF. The DNA for the CDR3 is TGTGCCAGCAGCCCAGGGATTGAAGCTTTCTTT.

This clonotype was seen a few times. This rearrangement joins TRBV7-6 to TRBJ1-1; D gene ambiguous. Germline V gene lookup returns CDR1 SGHVS and CDR2 FNYEAQ. The CDR3 is made up of 13 amino acids. The V end was cut by 5 bases, the J end by 3 bases, with 10 bases between. CDR3 DNA: TGTGCCAGCAGCCCGCGTGTTTACACTGAAGCTTTCTTT. Translation: CASSPRVYTEAFF.

The sample holds one count of this clonotype. DNA for the CDR3: TGCGCCAGCAGCTTGGCCGGGGGACTAGGCATCCAAGAGACCCAGTACTTC. Amino acids: CASSLAGGLGIQETQYF. The chain couples TRBV5-1 to TRBJ2-5, with 8 bases lining up with TRBD2. The CDR3 runs to 17 residues. The ends lost 0 bases at V and 1 base at J; junction bases unmatched: 8. In germline, CDR1 is SGHRS, CDR2 YFSETQ. The whole variable domain, filled in from reference TRBV5-1 and TRBJ2-5, reads KAGVTQTPRYLIKTRGQQVTLSCSPISGHRSVSWYQQTPGQGLQFLFEYFSETQRNKGNFPGRFSGRQFSNSRSEMNVSTLELGDSALYLCASSLAGGLGIQETQYFGPGTRLLVL.

The chain couples TRBV5-1 to TRBJ1-4; D unresolved. The CDR3 runs to 14 residues. The germline V gene encodes CDR1 SGHRS and CDR2 YFSETQ. Trimming took 0 bases from V and 3 from J, leaving 6 bases between them. DNA for the CDR3: TGCGCCAGCAGCTTGGCTGATCCTAATGAAAAACTGTTTTTT. This sequence encodes CASSLADPNEKLFF. The full variable domain, with the rest looked up from reference TRBV5-1 and TRBJ1-4, is KAGVTQTPRYLIKTRGQQVTLSCSPISGHRSVSWYQQTPGQGLQFLFEYFSETQRNKGNFPGRFSGRQFSNSRSEMNVSTLELGDSALYLCASSLADPNEKLFFGSGTQLSVL.

This clonotype was detected only a few times. This sequence joins TRBV9 and TRBJ1-2; TRBD1 might be the D (6 bases). CDR3 size: 13 residues. V shed 0 bases and J shed 5 bases, with 8 bases lying between them. CDR1 SGDLS and CDR2 YYNGEE come from the germline V gene. This CDR3 reads CASSVAGAYGYTF. DNA for the CDR3: TGTGCCAGCAGCGTAGCAGGGGCTTATGGCTACACCTTC.

This clonotype was counted between two and nine times. The chain uses TRBV5-6 and TRBJ1-2; TRBD1 agrees at 7 bases. V lost 2 bases to trimming and J lost 2 bases; unmatched junction nucleotides: 6. Germline assignment: CDR1 SGHDT and CDR2 YYEEEE. The CDR3 is 15 residues long. The CDR3 region is CASSLNRGSNYGYTF. CDR3 DNA sequence: TGTGCCAGCAGCTTAAACAGGGGTTCCAACTATGGCTACACCTTC.

This clonotype came up a few times. The rearrangement joins TRBV5-4 to TRBJ2-2; D call uncertain. The CDR3 is made up of 20 amino acids. Germline V CDR1 and CDR2: SGHNT, YYREEE (reference sequence). The V end was cut by 2 bases, the J end by 1 base, with 24 bases between. This CDR3 is CASSFSFRLRSNVNTGELFF. CDR3 coding DNA: TGTGCCAGCAGCTTTTCCTTTCGGCTCAGGTCCAACGTGAACACCGGGGAGCTGTTTTTT. Full variable domain (remainder filled in from reference TRBV5-4 and TRBJ2-2): ETGVTQSPTHLIKTRGQQVTLRCSSQSGHNTVSWYQQALGQGPQFIFQYYREEENGRGNFPPRFSGLQFPNYSSELNVNALELDDSALYLCASSFSFRLRSNVNTGELFFGEGSRLTVL.

There are many counts of this clonotype. V usage is TRBV7-8 and J usage is TRBJ2-3, with TRBD1 as a possible D gene (6 bases). The V and J ends lost 5 bases and 4 bases respectively, with 22 bases between them. This CDR3 region has 17 residues. CDR1 SGHVS and CDR2 FQNEAQ come from the germline V gene. The chain's CDR3 is CASSILRLDRSSDTQYF. Written as DNA, the CDR3 is TGTGCCAGCAGCATTCTGCGGCTGGACAGAAGCTCAGATACGCAGTATTTT.

The chain is built from TRBV29-1 and TRBJ2-7; perhaps TRBD1 as D (6 bases). Trimming took off 7 bases at V and 4 bases at J, with 17 bases between the two ends. CDR1 and CDR2 (germline): SQVTM, ANQGSEA. CDR3 length: 13 amino acids. CDR3 coding DNA: TGCAGCGCCCTACAGGGCTGCTTTTACGAGCAGTACTTC. Its protein product is CSALQGCFYEQYF.

The chain joins TRBV15 to TRBJ1-6; D gene unclear. Germline V gene lookup returns CDR1 LNHNV and CDR2 YYDKDF (reference sequence). This CDR3 has 12 amino acids. Trimming took 7 bases from V and 7 from J, leaving 8 bases between them. CDR3 loop: CATKNGNSPLHF. CDR3 DNA sequence: TGTGCCACCAAAAACGGGAATTCACCCCTCCACTTT.

This clonotype was seen at least ten times. This sequence joins TRBV12-3 or TRBV12-4 and TRBJ1-3; D gene unclear. Trimming removed 6 bases at V and 4 bases at J, with 10 bases between. The CDR3 spans 13 residues. CDR3 region: CASRLIGGNTIYF. DNA of the CDR3: TGTGCCAGCAGGCTTATAGGAGGAAACACCATATATTTT.

The chain is built from TRBV27 and TRBJ1-5; D is uncertain. V was cut by 3 bases and J by 6 bases, with 18 bases left in between. The CDR3 sequence is 16 residues long. Germline V gives CDR1 MNHEY, CDR2 SMNVEV (reference sequence). The CDR3 sequence is CASSFSAPVYGQPQHF. In DNA form, the CDR3 reads TGTGCCAGCAGTTTCTCTGCACCCGTCTACGGTCAGCCCCAGCATTTT.

The chain is built from TRBV9 and TRBJ2-7, with 11 positions matching TRBD1. V lost 4 bases, J lost 6 bases, and 9 bases stayed unmatched. Germline CDR1 SGDLS, CDR2 YYNGEE. This CDR3 has 15 residues. CDR3 amino acids: CASSSTGTGGSEQYF. As DNA, the CDR3 is TGTGCCAGCAGCTCAACCGGGACAGGGGGTTCCGAGCAGTACTTC.

This clonotype was seen many times. The rearrangement links TRBV4-1 to TRBJ2-2; D call uncertain. The CDR3 is 15 amino acids. The V end was cut by 1 base, the J end by 5 bases, with 11 bases between. Germline V lookup: CDR1 MGHRA, CDR2 YSYEKL. The CDR3 here is CASSQVQDGTGELFF. The DNA for the CDR3 is TGCGCCAGCAGCCAAGTCCAGGACGGAACCGGGGAGCTGTTTTTT.

The V and J genes are TRBV15 and TRBJ1-5, with a tentative D call TRBD1 (5 bases). Trimming shortened V by 1 base and J by 6 bases, and 16 bases separated the two germline ends. The CDR3 sequence is 16 residues long. Germline CDR1 and CDR2: LNHNV and YYDKDF (reference sequence). The CDR3 loop is CATSRARSTVGQPQHF. The CDR3 DNA reads as TGTGCCACCAGCAGAGCGAGATCGACAGTCGGTCAGCCCCAGCATTTT.

The table lists this clonotype with many counts. The chain employs TRBV7-2 and TRBJ1-1; D not resolved. Deletions cut 0 bases from V and 8 bases from J, with 13 bases between. This CDR3 region has 14 residues. In germline, CDR1 is SGHTA, CDR2 FQGNSA. CDR3 coding DNA: TGTGCCAGCAGCTTAGCTTGGACCGCGCCCGAAGCTTTCTTT. Translation: CASSLAWTAPEAFF.

This clonotype was seen a few times. J is TRBJ1-1 and V is TRBV11-1; D is ambiguous. CDR3 length: 15 amino acids. The germline V and J ends were trimmed by 3 bases and 1 base, with 12 bases remaining between them. The V gene's germline CDR1 is SGHAT and CDR2 FQDESV (reference sequence). The CDR3 protein is CASSFARDQNTEAFF. CDR3 in DNA: TGTGCCAGCAGCTTTGCTAGGGATCAGAACACTGAAGCTTTCTTT.

The table lists this clonotype with a few counts. The rearrangement links TRBV19 to TRBJ1-2; 7 bases are shared with TRBD1. The CDR3 has 15 residues. After removal of 2 bases from V and 4 bases from J, the junction contained 7 bases not matched to a gene. Germline CDR1 reads LNHDA; CDR2 reads SQIVND (reference sequence). The CDR3 nucleotides are TGTGCCAGTAGTATATCAACAGGGGTCGTCTATGGCTACACCTTC. It yields the protein CASSISTGVVYGYTF.

The chain has TRBV6-1 and TRBJ1-1, with TRBD1 as a possible D gene (5 bases). Germline V CDR1 and CDR2: MNHNS, SASEGT. The CDR3 has 14 residues. Trimming cost V 3 bases and J 8 bases, with 16 bases left between them. CDR3: CASSDGQGPSEAFF. The CDR3 DNA reads TGTGCCAGCAGTGACGGCCAGGGCCCATCAGAAGCTTTCTTT.

Remarks on this clonotype: Just one base apart from a much larger clone, this may be a read error. The chain recombines TRBV12-3 or TRBV12-4 with TRBJ2-3, with 7 nucleotides matching TRBD2. J gave up 6 bases and V 4 bases, and 4 bases lay outside the gene matches. This CDR3 has 13 amino acids. CDR3 residues: CASSYGTIDTQYF. DNA of the CDR3: TGTGCCAGCAGTTATGGGACTATTGATACGCAGTATTTT.

This chain's CDR3 is CASSTTTGTSDTQYF. The CDR3 DNA follows: TGTGCCAGCTCAACGACCACAGGGACGAGCGATACGCAGTATTTT. V and J are TRBV18 and TRBJ2-3, with D possibly TRBD1 on 6 matching bases. Germline assignment: CDR1 KGHSH and CDR2 LQKENI. The V and J ends lost 5 bases and 6 bases respectively, with 18 bases between them. The CDR3 length is 15 residues.